This T cell receptor (beta chain) is from a study of blood T cell repertoires in COVID-19. In the study overall: Sites across the United States, Italy and Spain contributed samples from acute and convalescent COVID-19. PBMCs, B-cell-depleted T cells, or T cells provided the cDNA or gDNA that made up the material.

Source study methods: It was from reference gene primer amplification that nucleated cell counts were estimated. Repertoires were generated with immunoSEQ multiplex PCR, while TCRdb's copy carries only in-frame clones and drops some. V and J calls and clone size are given by that table; D and trimming were obtained from the DNA. The repertoire holds 200,000 to 300,000 clones, with 65% to 90% as singletons. CDR1 is MNHEY and CDR2 is SVGAGI in the germline V gene. This CDR3 is built from 13 residues. V lost 4 bases and J lost 7, with 13 bases in between. The TCR sequence derives from a man aged 25 to 40 with active or convalescent COVID-19. Sequences were obtained from peripheral blood. The rearrangement joins TRBV6-5 to TRBJ1-1; D call uncertain. In DNA form, the CDR3 reads TGTGCCAGCAGTTCCACTTATCCCCATGAAGCTTTCTTT. Translated: CASSSTYPHEAFF.